These 32 T cell receptor beta chains share one sample of origin, sequenced in a study of T cell responses to AZD1222 COVID-19 vaccine. Here immunoSEQ multiplex PCR was the method, and the copy in TCRdb shows in-frame clones only, minus some. Its clone listing holds more than 110,000 clones. The sequenced material came from peripheral blood. The receptors originated from an adult in good health.

The chain employs TRBV10-2 and TRBJ1-5; 7 nucleotides match TRBD1. The germline V gene has CDR1 WSHSY and CDR2 SAAADI. V dropped 2 bases and J dropped 5; count of bases not matched to a gene: 3. This CDR3 is 14 amino acids long. CDR3 nucleotides: TGCGCCAGCAGTGAGGGCACAGGGGATCAGCCCCAGCATTTT. Protein product: CASSEGTGDQPQHF.

The J gene is TRBJ2-5, the V gene TRBV19, with D tentatively TRBD1 (5 bases). The length of the CDR3 is 13 residues. Germline CDR1 reads LNHDA; CDR2 reads SQIVND (reference sequence). V gave up 5 bases and J gave up 5 bases, with 12 bases separating them. CDR3 loop: CASSPDTKETQYF. In DNA form, the CDR3 reads TGTGCCAGTAGTCCGGACACTAAGGAGACCCAGTACTTC.

V gene TRBV3-1 (or the pseudogene TRBV3-2) combines with J gene TRBJ2-2; no firm D call. The V end was cut by 11 bases, the J end by 0 bases, with 7 bases between. Germline lookup yields CDR1 LGHDT and CDR2 YNNKEL (reference sequence). This CDR3 has 12 amino acids. CDR3 protein: CAPLTNTGELFF. CDR3 DNA sequence: TGTGCCCCGCTGACGAACACCGGGGAGCTGTTTTTT.

The V and J genes are TRBV7-8 and TRBJ1-2; 7 positions agree with TRBD1. Germline values: CDR1 SGHVS, CDR2 FQNEAQ. CDR3 length: 15 residues. The V and J ends lost 1 base and 3 bases, in that order; junction bases with no gene match: 5. CDR3 region: CASSLGQGLDYGYTF. CDR3 in DNA: TGTGCCAGCAGCTTAGGACAGGGCCTAGACTATGGCTACACCTTC.

The rearrangement links TRBV30 to TRBJ2-3; TRBD1 matches at 8 bases. Germline CDR1 and CDR2: GTSNPN and SVGIG (reference sequence). CDR3 length: 15 residues. The V and J ends lost 2 bases and 4 bases, in that order; junction bases with no gene match: 8. CDR3 residues: CAWSLRDRTPDTQYF. Here the CDR3 DNA reads TGTGCCTGGAGTCTCCGGGACAGGACCCCAGATACGCAGTATTTT.

The V and J genes are TRBV30 and TRBJ1-6; TRBD1 aligns across 11 bases. There are 15 residues in the CDR3. The ends lost 5 bases at V and 10 bases at J; junction bases unmatched: 10. Germline-derived CDR1 and CDR2 are GTSNPN and SVGIG (reference sequence). The CDR3 loop reads CAWGQGAYFGSPLHF. For the CDR3, the DNA is TGTGCCTGGGGACAGGGGGCGTATTTCGGCTCACCCCTCCACTTT.

The genes are TRBV30 and TRBJ1-2; TRBD1 agrees at 7 bases. This CDR3 spans 15 amino acids. The germline gives CDR1 GTSNPN, CDR2 SVGIG (reference sequence). The V and J ends lost 2 bases and 4 bases, in that order; junction bases with no gene match: 10. The DNA for the CDR3 is TGTGCCTGGAGTTGGCGAACGACAGGGAGCTATGGCTACACCTTC. Translated: CAWSWRTTGSYGYTF.

The chain combines TRBV25-1 with TRBJ2-5; D possibly matches TRBD1 or TRBD2 (5 bases each). V dropped 9 bases and J dropped 2 bases, with 7 bases sitting between them. Germline values: CDR1 MGHDK, CDR2 SYGVNS. The CDR3 totals 11 residues. CDR3 bases: TGTGCCAGGGGGGAGCAAGAGACCCAGTACTTC. It is translated as CARGEQETQYF.

V and J are TRBV18 and TRBJ1-2, with D possibly matching TRBD1 (6 bases). The length of the CDR3 is 15 residues. Per the germline V gene, CDR1 is KGHSH and CDR2 is LQKENI. Deletions cut 5 bases from V and 5 bases from J, with 18 bases between. CDR3 sequence reads: CASSSPTGSGYGYTF. The CDR3 DNA sequence: TGTGCCAGCTCATCCCCGACAGGATCGGGATATGGCTACACCTTC.

The CDR3 sequence is CASSLGGVATEAFF. Here the CDR3 DNA reads TGTGCCAGCAGTCTCGGAGGGGTAGCCACTGAAGCTTTCTTT. This rearrangement joins TRBV5-4 to TRBJ1-1, with a tentative D call TRBD1 (5 bases). CDR1 and CDR2 (germline): SGHNT, YYREEE (reference sequence). The V and J ends lost 5 bases and 4 bases respectively, with 15 bases between them. The CDR3 totals 14 residues.

V usage is TRBV5-4 and J usage is TRBJ1-1; D unresolved. With 5 bases removed from V and 1 base from J, the gap between germline ends came to 9 bases. The germline CDR1 and CDR2 sequences are SGHNT and YYREEE (reference sequence). The CDR3 runs 13 residues. This CDR3 is CASSLARNTEAFF. DNA of the CDR3: TGTGCCAGCAGTCTTGCCCGGAACACTGAAGCTTTCTTT.

This sequence joins TRBV7-8 and TRBJ1-2, with TRBD1 identical over 9 bases. V gave up 6 bases and J gave up 7 bases; unmatched junction bases: 12. The length of the CDR3 is 15 residues. The germline gives CDR1 SGHVS, CDR2 FQNEAQ. The CDR3 bases are TGTGCCAGCAGAGAGGAACAGGGGGCGCTTGGTGGCTACACCTTC. It translates to CASREEQGALGGYTF. The full variable domain, completed using reference TRBV7-8 and TRBJ1-2, is GAGVSQSPRYKVAKRGQDVALRCDPISGHVSLFWYQQALGQGPEFLTYFQNEAQLDKSGLPSDRFFAERPEGSVSTLKIQRTQQEDSAVYLCASREEQGALGGYTFGSGTRLTVV.

The CDR3: CASSLWGGTNEKLFF. As DNA, the CDR3 is TGTGCCAGCAGTTTATGGGGGGGGACTAATGAAAAACTGTTTTTT. The gene calls are TRBV28 and TRBJ1-4; a weak D match, TRBD1 (5 bases). V was clipped by 0 bases and J by 2 bases, with 7 bases between them. Germline V gene lookup returns CDR1 MDHEN and CDR2 SYDVKM. This CDR3 is 15 amino acids long.

The chain employs TRBV5-4 and TRBJ2-3; D might be TRBD2 (6 bases). Germline V gene sequence: CDR1 SGHNT, CDR2 YYREEE (reference sequence). Trimming pared 0 bases from V and 5 bases from J, leaving 13 bases between. This CDR3 contains 15 residues. The CDR3 sequence is CASSLGTGDLDTQYF. CDR3 bases: TGTGCCAGCAGCTTGGGTACGGGGGATTTAGATACGCAGTATTTT.

The chain carries TRBV28 and TRBJ1-5; D call uncertain. Between the trimmed V and J ends, which lost 7 bases and 4 bases, there was a span of 11 bases. This CDR3 has 13 residues. CDR1 and CDR2 (germline): MDHEN, SYDVKM. The CDR3 coding sequence is TGTGCCAGCACTGGACGGTATAATCAGCCCCAGCATTTT. Amino acids: CASTGRYNQPQHF.

The rearrangement joins TRBV7-8 to TRBJ2-1, with 16 nucleotides matching TRBD2. Germline assignment: CDR1 SGHVS and CDR2 FQNEAQ. V gave up 3 bases and J gave up 5 bases; unmatched junction bases: 7. The CDR3 consists of 18 residues. CDR3 residues: CASSFGGGTSGGDNEQFF. CDR3 nucleotides: TGTGCCAGCAGCTTTGGAGGTGGGACTAGCGGGGGGGACAATGAGCAGTTCTTC.

The V gene is TRBV7-2, the J gene TRBJ1-5, with D possibly being TRBD1 (6 bases). Trimming pared 5 bases from V and 3 bases from J, leaving 14 bases between. This CDR3 is 15 amino acids long. In germline, CDR1 is SGHTA, CDR2 FQGNSA. In nucleotides, the CDR3 is TGTGCCAGCAGCCCCGACGCGGGGGCCAATCAGCCCCAGCATTTT. Amino acid sequence: CASSPDAGANQPQHF.

This chain uses TRBV19 with TRBJ2-1, with TRBD2 matching over 7 bases. CDR1 is LNHDA and CDR2 is SQIVND in the germline V gene (reference sequence). V trimming: 3 bases; J trimming: 6 bases; junction bases outside the gene matches: 8. This CDR3 has 15 amino acids. The CDR3 spells CASSISSGELNEQFF. The DNA for the CDR3 is TGTGCCAGTAGTATTTCCAGCGGGGAACTCAATGAGCAGTTCTTC.

The chain carries TRBV7-6 and TRBJ2-2; a possible D gene is TRBD2 (6 bases). CDR3 length: 16 amino acids. Deletions cut 1 base from V and 5 bases from J, with 14 bases between. Germline CDR1 reads SGHVS; CDR2 reads FNYEAQ. The chain's CDR3 is CASSLVGTVVTGELFF. The DNA for the CDR3 is TGTGCCAGCAGCTTAGTAGGGACTGTCGTTACCGGGGAGCTGTTTTTT.

J is TRBJ1-2 and V is TRBV15, with D uncertain. This CDR3 has 14 residues. Trimming left V 0 bases short and J 4 bases short, with 9 bases between. Germline V gene data show CDR1 as LNHNV and CDR2 as YYDKDF (reference sequence). CDR3: CATSREGSGYGYTF. CDR3 bases: TGTGCCACCAGCAGAGAAGGGAGTGGCTATGGCTACACCTTC.

This sequence joins TRBV5-1 and TRBJ2-3; D is perhaps TRBD1 or TRBD2 (5 bases each). V was pared by 4 bases and J by 5 bases, with 11 bases between. The germline V gene encodes CDR1 SGHRS and CDR2 YFSETQ. The CDR3 has 13 amino acids. As DNA, the CDR3 is TGCGCCAGCAGCCCGGGTGGGGGAGATACGCAGTATTTT. Translated, it gives CASSPGGGDTQYF.

This chain connects TRBV2 to TRBJ1-5; D ambiguous. The CDR3 runs to 12 residues. Between the trimmed V and J ends, which lost 2 bases and 7 bases, there was a span of 6 bases. Germline-derived CDR1 and CDR2 are SNHLY and FYNNEI. The CDR3 is CASSEKGQPQHF. The CDR3, as DNA: TGTGCCAGCAGTGAAAAGGGACAGCCCCAGCATTTT.

V is TRBV10-2 and J is TRBJ2-1, with TRBD1 identical over 7 bases. The CDR3 contains 15 residues. The J segment lost 2 bases and the V segment lost 2 bases, leaving 3 bases of the junction unmatched. Looked up from germline, CDR1 is WSHSY and CDR2 is SAAADI. This CDR3 is CASSEEGAPYNEQFF. CDR3 nucleotide sequence: TGCGCCAGCAGTGAGGAGGGGGCCCCCTACAATGAGCAGTTCTTC.

The chain recombines TRBV6-5 with TRBJ1-1; D uncertain. The germline V and J ends were trimmed by 6 bases and 5 bases, with 19 bases remaining between them. The V gene's germline CDR1 is MNHEY and CDR2 SVGAGI. The CDR3 is made up of 15 amino acids. CDR3 sequence reads: CASSPGSAGGTEAFF. Here the CDR3 DNA reads TGTGCCAGCAGCCCCGGGTCCGCGGGCGGGACTGAAGCTTTCTTT.

The chain combines TRBV7-2 with TRBJ2-3; 7 positions agree with TRBD2. V gave up 3 bases and J gave up 4 bases; unmatched junction bases: 7. CDR1 is SGHTA, CDR2 FQGNSA, per germline. This CDR3 has 15 amino acids. The CDR3 sequence is CASSFTRGYSDTQYF. As DNA, the CDR3 is TGTGCCAGCAGCTTTACGCGGGGGTACTCAGATACGCAGTATTTT.

The chain links TRBV7-8 to TRBJ1-1, with 8 positions matching TRBD1. The CDR3 is 14 residues long. Germline-derived CDR1 and CDR2 are SGHVS and FQNEAQ. Germline trimming cut 7 bases from V and 8 bases from J; bases unmatched to any gene: 12. The DNA for the CDR3 is TGTGCCAGCAACCCAGGGGGCTCGATTAGCGAAGCTTTCTTT. It is translated as CASNPGGSISEAFF.

The chain employs TRBV12-3 or TRBV12-4 and TRBJ1-1; D not certain. The CDR3 length is 12 residues. Trimming took 3 bases from V and 4 from J, leaving 6 bases between them. The CDR3 is CASSLAVTEAFF. CDR3 in DNA: TGTGCCAGCAGTTTGGCAGTCACTGAAGCTTTCTTT.

The rearrangement joins TRBV11-3 to TRBJ2-7; TRBD1 or TRBD2 may be the D gene (5 bases each). This CDR3 contains 15 residues. The V gene's germline CDR1 is SGHNT and CDR2 YENEEA. V lost 4 bases and J 6 bases, leaving 19 bases between the germline ends. The CDR3 region is CASSSPDPGRREQYF. CDR3 DNA: TGTGCCAGCAGCTCCCCGGACCCGGGGCGCCGCGAGCAGTACTTC.

The chain uses TRBV18 and TRBJ2-7; D gene ambiguous. Trimming took off 6 bases at V and 6 bases at J, with 15 bases between the two ends. The CDR3 runs to 13 residues. Germline V CDR1 and CDR2: KGHSH, LQKENI. The CDR3: CASSPRGVIEQYF. Here the CDR3 DNA reads TGTGCCAGCTCCCCTCGAGGTGTCATCGAGCAGTACTTC.

The J gene is TRBJ2-7, the V gene TRBV7-8, with D maybe TRBD1 (5 bases). The germline V and J ends were trimmed by 3 bases and 2 bases, with 14 bases remaining between them. The CDR3 is 15 residues long. Germline-derived CDR1 and CDR2 are SGHVS and FQNEAQ. The CDR3 region is CASSFGRTRAYEQYF. The CDR3, as DNA: TGTGCCAGCAGCTTTGGACGGACCAGGGCCTACGAGCAGTACTTC.

The chain is built from TRBV14 and TRBJ2-7; D call uncertain. Trimming took 1 base from V and 3 from J, leaving 7 bases between them. The germline CDR1 and CDR2 sequences are SGHDN and FVKESK. The CDR3 is 13 amino acids. Written as DNA, the CDR3 is TGTGCCAGCAGCCAAGGGCTGGACTACGAGCAGTACTTC. Protein product: CASSQGLDYEQYF. The full variable domain, with the rest looked up from reference TRBV14 and TRBJ2-7, is EAGVTQFPSHSVIEKGQTVTLRCDPISGHDNLYWYRRVMGKEIKFLLHFVKESKQDESGMPNNRFLAERTGGTYSTLKVQPAELEDSGVYFCASSQGLDYEQYFGPGTRLTVT.

V gene TRBV6-1 combines with J gene TRBJ2-7, with D maybe TRBD1 (5 bases). CDR1 and CDR2 from the germline V gene are MNHNS and SASEGT. The CDR3 is 16 residues long. Trimming cost V 3 bases and J 3 bases, with 18 bases left between them. CDR3 bases: TGTGCCAGCAGTGACAGGGTCCCGCCCTCTTACTACGAGCAGTACTTC. This translates into CASSDRVPPSYYEQYF.